This TCR beta chain was captured by sequencing in a study of cytomegalovirus exposure and HLA in healthy donors. Study observations and caveats: There were some V segments, including TRBV6-2 and TRBV6-3, excluded as indistinguishable.

The length of the CDR3 is 12 residues. V shed 1 base and J shed 4 bases, with 4 bases lying between them. Germline V gene sequence: CDR1 SGHAT, CDR2 FQNNGV. The PCR contained 60 Vbeta and 13 Jbeta primers. TCRdb's copy holds only in-frame clones and misses some; the assay was immunoSEQ multiplex PCR. The sample contains some 200,000 clones, roughly 74% of which appear only once. To note about this clone: Its antigen is unidentified.

The specimen was PBMCs. The chain combines TRBV11-2 with TRBJ2-5; D unclear. This TCR derives from a female donor in good health and CMV-seronegative. The CDR3 sequence: CASSLVRETQYF. CDR3 bases: TGTGCCAGCAGCTTAGTGCGAGAGACCCAGTACTTC.